This T cell receptor (beta chain) was captured in a study of T cell changes during pregnancy in multiple sclerosis. After removal of 8 bases from V and 6 bases from J, the junction contained 18 bases not matched to a gene. Germline-derived CDR1 and CDR2 are SGHVS and FQNEAQ. The CDR3 contains 17 residues. Clones were read by immunoSEQ multiplex PCR, and TCRdb kept only the in-frame ones, dropping some. The sample carries 65,000 to 80,000 clones, 93% recorded once. Sequenced material: peripheral blood, taken in the second trimester of pregnancy. This TCR derives from a female donor with multiple sclerosis, enrolled in a pregnancy study. The chain recombines TRBV7-8 with TRBJ2-1; 8 bases are shared with TRBD1. This chain's CDR3 is CASSSLIQGGRVNEQFF. The CDR3 nucleotides read TGTGCCAGCTCCTCACTTATACAGGGGGGTAGGGTCAATGAGCAGTTCTTC.